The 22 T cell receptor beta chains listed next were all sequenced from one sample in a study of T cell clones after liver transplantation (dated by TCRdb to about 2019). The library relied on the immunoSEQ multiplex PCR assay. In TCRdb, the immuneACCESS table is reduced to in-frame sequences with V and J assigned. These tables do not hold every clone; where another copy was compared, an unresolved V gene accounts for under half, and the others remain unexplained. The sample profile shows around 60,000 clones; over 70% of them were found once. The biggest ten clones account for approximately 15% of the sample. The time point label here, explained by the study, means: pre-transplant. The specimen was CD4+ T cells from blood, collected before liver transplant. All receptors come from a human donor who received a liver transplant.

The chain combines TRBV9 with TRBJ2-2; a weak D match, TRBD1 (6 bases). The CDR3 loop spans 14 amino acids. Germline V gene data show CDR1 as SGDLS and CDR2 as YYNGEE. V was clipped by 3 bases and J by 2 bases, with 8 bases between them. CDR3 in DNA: TGTGCCAGCAGCGAACAGGGCAACACCGGGGAGCTGTTTTTT. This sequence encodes CASSEQGNTGELFF.

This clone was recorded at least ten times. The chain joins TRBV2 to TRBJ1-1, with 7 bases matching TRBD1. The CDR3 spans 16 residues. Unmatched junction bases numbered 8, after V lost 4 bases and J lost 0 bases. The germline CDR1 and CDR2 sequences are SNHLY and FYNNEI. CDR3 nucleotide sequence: TGTGCCAGCAGTGTACCCACAGGGGTGATGAACACTGAAGCTTTCTTT. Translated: CASSVPTGVMNTEAFF.

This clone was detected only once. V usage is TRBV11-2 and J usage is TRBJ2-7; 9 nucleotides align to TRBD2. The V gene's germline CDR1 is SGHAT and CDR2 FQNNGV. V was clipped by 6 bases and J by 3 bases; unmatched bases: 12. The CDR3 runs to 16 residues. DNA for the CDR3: TGTGCCAGCAGAAACTTAGCGGGGGTGCACCTCTACGAGCAGTACTTC. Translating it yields CASRNLAGVHLYEQYF.

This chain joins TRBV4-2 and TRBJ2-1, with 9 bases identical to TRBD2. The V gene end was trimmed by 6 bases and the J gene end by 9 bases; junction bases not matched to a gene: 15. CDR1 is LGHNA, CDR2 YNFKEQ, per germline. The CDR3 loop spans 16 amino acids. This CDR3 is CASSPSVRGGEGEQFF. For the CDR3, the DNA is TGTGCCAGCAGTCCTAGTGTGCGGGGGGGCGAAGGTGAGCAGTTCTTC.

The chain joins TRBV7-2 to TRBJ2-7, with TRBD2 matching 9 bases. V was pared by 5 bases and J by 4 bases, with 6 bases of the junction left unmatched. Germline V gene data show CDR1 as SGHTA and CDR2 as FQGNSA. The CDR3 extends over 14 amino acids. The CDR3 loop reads CASSMLAGSYEQYF. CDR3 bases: TGTGCCAGCAGCATGCTAGCGGGGTCGTACGAGCAGTACTTC.

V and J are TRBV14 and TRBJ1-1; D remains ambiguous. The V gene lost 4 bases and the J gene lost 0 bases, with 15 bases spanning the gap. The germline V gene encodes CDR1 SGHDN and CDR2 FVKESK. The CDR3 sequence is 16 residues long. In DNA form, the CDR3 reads TGTGCCAGCAGCCCTAGATTATGGCCCATGAACACTGAAGCTTTCTTT. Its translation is CASSPRLWPMNTEAFF.

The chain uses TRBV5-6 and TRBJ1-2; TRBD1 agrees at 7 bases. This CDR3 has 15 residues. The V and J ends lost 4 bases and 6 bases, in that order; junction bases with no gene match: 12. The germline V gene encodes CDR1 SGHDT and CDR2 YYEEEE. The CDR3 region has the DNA TGTGCCAGCAGCCCGGACAGGCGTCCCATTAATGGCTACACCTTC. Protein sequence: CASSPDRRPINGYTF.

CDR3 coding DNA: TGCGCCAGCAGTGAGTCCCGAGGGGGGGGGCCCCAGCATTTT. It yields the protein CASSESRGGGPQHF. This chain links TRBV10-2 with TRBJ1-5, with a weak D call TRBD1 (6 bases). CDR3 length equals 14 residues. V was cut by 0 bases and J by 9 bases, with 12 bases left in between. Germline V gives CDR1 WSHSY, CDR2 SAAADI.

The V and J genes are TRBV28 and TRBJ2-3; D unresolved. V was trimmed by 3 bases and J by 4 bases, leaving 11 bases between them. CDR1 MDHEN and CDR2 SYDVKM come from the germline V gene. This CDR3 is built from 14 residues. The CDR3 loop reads CASSFFGFADTQYF. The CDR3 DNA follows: TGTGCCAGCAGTTTTTTCGGGTTCGCAGATACGCAGTATTTT.

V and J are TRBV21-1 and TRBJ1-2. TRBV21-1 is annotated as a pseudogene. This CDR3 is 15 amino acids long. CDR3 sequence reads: CASSKGGGLNYGYTF. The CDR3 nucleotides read TGTGCCAGCAGCAAAGGGGGGGGACTTAACTATGGCTACACCTTC.

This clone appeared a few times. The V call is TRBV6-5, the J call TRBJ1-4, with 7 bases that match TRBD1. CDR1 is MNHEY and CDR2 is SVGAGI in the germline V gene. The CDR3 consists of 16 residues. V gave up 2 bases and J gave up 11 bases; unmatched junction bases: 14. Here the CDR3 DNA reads TGTGCCAGCAGTTACGAGGGGACAGTGTCTATGAGGAAACTGTTTTTT. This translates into CASSYEGTVSMRKLFF.

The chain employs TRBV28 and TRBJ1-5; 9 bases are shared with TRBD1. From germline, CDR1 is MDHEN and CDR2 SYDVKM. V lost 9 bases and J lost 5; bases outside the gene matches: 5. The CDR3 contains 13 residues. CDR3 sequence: CASRTGAYQPQHF. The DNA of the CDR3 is TGTGCCAGTAGGACAGGGGCCTATCAGCCCCAGCATTTT.

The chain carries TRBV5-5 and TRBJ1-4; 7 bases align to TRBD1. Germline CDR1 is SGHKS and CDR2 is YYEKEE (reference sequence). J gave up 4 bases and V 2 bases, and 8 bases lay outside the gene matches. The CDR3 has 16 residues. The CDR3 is CASSLHPGQSNEKLFF. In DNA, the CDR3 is TGTGCCAGCAGCTTACACCCGGGACAGAGTAATGAAAAACTGTTTTTT.

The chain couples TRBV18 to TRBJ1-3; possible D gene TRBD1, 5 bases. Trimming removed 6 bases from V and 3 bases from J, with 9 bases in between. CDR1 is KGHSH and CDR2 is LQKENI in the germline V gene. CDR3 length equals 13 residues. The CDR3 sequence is CASSPRDGNTIYF. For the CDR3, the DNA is TGTGCCAGCTCCCCCAGGGATGGAAACACCATATATTTT.

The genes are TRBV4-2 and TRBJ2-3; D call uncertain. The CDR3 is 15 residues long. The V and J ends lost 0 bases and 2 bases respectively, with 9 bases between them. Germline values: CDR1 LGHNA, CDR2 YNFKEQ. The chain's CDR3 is CASSQELTTTDTQYF. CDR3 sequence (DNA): TGTGCCAGCAGCCAAGAACTCACTACCACAGATACGCAGTATTTT.

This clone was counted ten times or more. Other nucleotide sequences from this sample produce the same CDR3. The CDR3 is CAISEQFYGYTF. CDR3 bases: TGTGCCATCAGTGAGCAGTTCTATGGCTACACCTTC. The genes are TRBV10-3 and TRBJ1-2; no firm D call. The CDR3 contains 12 residues. Between the trimmed V and J ends, which lost 2 bases and 4 bases, there was a span of 5 bases. Germline CDR1 reads ENHRY; CDR2 reads SYGVKD.

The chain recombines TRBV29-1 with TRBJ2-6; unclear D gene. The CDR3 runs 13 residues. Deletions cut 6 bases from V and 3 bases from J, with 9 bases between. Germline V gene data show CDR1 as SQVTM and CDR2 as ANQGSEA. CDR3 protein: CSVAVDGANVLTF. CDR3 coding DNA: TGCAGCGTGGCAGTCGATGGGGCCAACGTCCTGACTTTC.

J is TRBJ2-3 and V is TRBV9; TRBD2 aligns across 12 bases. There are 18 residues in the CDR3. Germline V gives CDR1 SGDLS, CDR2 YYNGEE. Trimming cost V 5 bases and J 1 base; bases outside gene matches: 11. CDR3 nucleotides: TGTGCCAGCAGTGCCACATACCGACTAGCGGGGGGCACAGATACGCAGTATTTT. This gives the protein CASSATYRLAGGTDTQYF.

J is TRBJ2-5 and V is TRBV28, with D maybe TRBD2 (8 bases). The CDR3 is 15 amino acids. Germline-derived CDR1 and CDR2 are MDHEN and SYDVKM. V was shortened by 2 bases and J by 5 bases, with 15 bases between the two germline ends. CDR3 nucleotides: TGTGCCAGCAGTTTAGCGGCGGGGGGACAGGAGACCCAGTACTTC. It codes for CASSLAAGGQETQYF. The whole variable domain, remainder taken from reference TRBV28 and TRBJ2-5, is DVKVTQSSRYLVKRTGEKVFLECVQDMDHENMFWYRQDPGLGLRLIYFSYDVKMKEKGDIPEGYSVSREKKERFSLILESASTNQTSMYLCASSLAAGGQETQYFGPGTRLLVL.

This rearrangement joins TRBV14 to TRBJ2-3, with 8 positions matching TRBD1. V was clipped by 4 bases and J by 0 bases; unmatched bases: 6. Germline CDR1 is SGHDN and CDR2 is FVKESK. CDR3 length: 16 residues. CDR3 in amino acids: CASSLDRGMSTDTQYF. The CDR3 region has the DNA TGTGCCAGCAGCCTAGACAGGGGAATGAGCACAGATACGCAGTATTTT.

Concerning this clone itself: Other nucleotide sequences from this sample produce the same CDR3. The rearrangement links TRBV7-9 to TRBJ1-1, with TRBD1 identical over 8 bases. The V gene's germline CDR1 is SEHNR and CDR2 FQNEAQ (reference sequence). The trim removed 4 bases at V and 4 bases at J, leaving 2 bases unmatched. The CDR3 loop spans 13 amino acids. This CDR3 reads CASSYGQGTEAFF. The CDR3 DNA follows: TGTGCCAGCAGCTATGGACAGGGCACTGAAGCTTTCTTT.

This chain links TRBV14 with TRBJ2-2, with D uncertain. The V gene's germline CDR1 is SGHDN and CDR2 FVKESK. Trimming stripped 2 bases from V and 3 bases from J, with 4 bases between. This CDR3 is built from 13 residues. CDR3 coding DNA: TGTGCCAGCAGCCAACTAGACACCGGGGAGCTGTTTTTT. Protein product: CASSQLDTGELFF.